This paragraph covers one TCR beta chain sequence. The table lists this clone with a few counts. Its antigen remains unidentified. Base qualities are not provided; no much larger clone lies one nucleotide away. Each collaborating institution followed its own protocols to collect whole blood in K2EDTA tubes. For TCRbeta analysis, collaborators shipped samples as frozen whole blood, isolated PBMCs, or DNA extracted from either of those sample types. This sample was taken from a study of blood T cell repertoires in COVID-19 (TCRdb year 2020). For the study in its entirety: Samples covering the acute and convalescent phases of COVID-19 were provided by collaborators in the United States, Italy and Spain. The samples were drawn from two sources: the first 160 participants of the ongoing ImmuneRACE study, and over 1,000 subjects contributed by 6 global collaborators. Nearly every sample came with metadata listing a de-identified subject ID, COVID-19 status, age in years and sex. Subjects who had been exposed to COVID-19, were actively infected with it, or had recovered from it provided the deeply sampled blood TCRbeta repertoires that made up the dataset. The repertoires were made available in a free public database intended to serve as a resource for research on the immune response to SARS-CoV-2. HLA class I and class II types, where available, came from metadata supplied by the sample provider rather than from assay-based typing. The material from the prospective study consisted of cDNA or gDNA derived from T cells, B-cell-depleted T cells, or PBMCs.

Study-wide conclusions, independent of this receptor: The amount of clinical and demographic metadata varied by source and participant and was provided uncurated.

V and J are truncated by 2 bases and 2 bases respectively, leaving an intervening sequence of 13 bases. Its CDR3 holds 16 amino acids, cysteine through phenylalanine. Solely the CDR3 DNA is kept, with 48 bases framed from the first base. The germline V gene encodes CDR1 KGHSH and CDR2 LQKENI. TCRbeta CDR3 regions were amplified from genomic DNA by means of the immunoSEQ Assay, a bias-controlled multiplex PCR. The paper's processing steps were these. Nucleated cell counts per sample were estimated from amplification of reference gene primers within the assay. Sequence reads were collapsed and filtered to measure the absolute abundance of every unique TCRbeta CDR3 rearrangement. Productive Simpson clonality was computed per sample as the square root of Simpson's diversity index over productive rearrangements. Sourced from immuneACCESS, this table was stored by TCRdb with only in-frame sequences that have V and J called. A share of the clones is absent; for the studies checked, an unresolved V gene accounts for under half, and the remainder has no known explanation. Clone size and V and J calls were adopted from that table, with D and trimming inferred from the DNA. In all, the sample holds 150,000 to 200,000 clones, and about four fifths of those were seen once. 6% to 7.5% of the sample goes to the ten largest clones.

Sequenced input: peripheral blood. This TCR came from a man in his 70s with active or convalescent COVID-19. This sequence uses TRBV18 and TRBJ1-5, with the identity of the D gene unclear. The CDR3 reads CASSPLAGVGNQPQHF. At the DNA level, the sequence is TGTGCCAGCTCACCATTGGCAGGCGTGGGCAATCAGCCCCAGCATTTT.